The clone carrying this TCR beta chain has just one count. V lost 2 bases and J 3 bases, leaving 11 bases between the germline ends. The germline CDR1 and CDR2 sequences are GTSNPN and SVGIG (reference sequence). CDR3 length equals 13 residues. These data are taken from a study of CD8 T cells in Susac syndrome. With random hexamers, roughly 0.45 to 1 ug RNA was reverse transcribed. TCRdb used MiXCR to reprocess the immunoSEQ multiplex PCR reads, holding one entry per CDR3 protein. This sample has 70,000 to 100,000 distinct CDR3 sequences, with 90% to 97% found just once. Sequenced input: CD8+ T cells from PBMCs. The chain couples TRBV30 to TRBJ2-7; D ambiguous. This receptor was identified in a human donor with Susac syndrome. In nucleotides, the CDR3 is TGTGCCTGGAGTCTACTTTCGAGCTACGAGCAGTACTTC. Translating gives CAWSLLSSYEQYF.